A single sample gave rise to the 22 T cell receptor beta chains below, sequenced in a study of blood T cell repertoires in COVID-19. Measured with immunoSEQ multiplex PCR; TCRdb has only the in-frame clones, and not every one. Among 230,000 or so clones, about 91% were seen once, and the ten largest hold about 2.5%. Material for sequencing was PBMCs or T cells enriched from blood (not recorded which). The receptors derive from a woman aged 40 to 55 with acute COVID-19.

CDR3 protein: CAISEQGAYGYTF. The CDR3 bases are TGTGCCATCAGTGAGCAGGGGGCGTACGGCTACACCTTC. The J gene is TRBJ1-2, the V gene TRBV10-3; TRBD1 aligns across 8 bases. Germline CDR1 ENHRY, CDR2 SYGVKD. V lost 2 bases to trimming and J lost 8 bases; unmatched junction nucleotides: 4. CDR3 length: 13 residues.

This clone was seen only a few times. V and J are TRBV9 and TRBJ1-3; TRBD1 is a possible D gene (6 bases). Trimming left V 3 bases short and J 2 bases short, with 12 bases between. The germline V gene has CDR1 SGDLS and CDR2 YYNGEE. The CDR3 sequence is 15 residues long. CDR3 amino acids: CASSGKQGPGNTIYF. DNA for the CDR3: TGTGCCAGCAGCGGAAAACAGGGTCCTGGAAACACCATATATTTT.

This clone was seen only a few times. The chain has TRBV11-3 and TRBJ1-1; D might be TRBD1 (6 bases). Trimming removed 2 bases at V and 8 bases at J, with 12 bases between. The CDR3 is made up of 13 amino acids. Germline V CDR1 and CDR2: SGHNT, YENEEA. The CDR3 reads CASSLPGAMEAFF. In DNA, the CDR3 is TGTGCCAGCAGCTTACCAGGGGCCATGGAAGCTTTCTTT.

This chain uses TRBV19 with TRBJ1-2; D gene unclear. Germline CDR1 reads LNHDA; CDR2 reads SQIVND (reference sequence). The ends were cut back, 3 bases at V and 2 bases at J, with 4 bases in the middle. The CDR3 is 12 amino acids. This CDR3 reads CASSMTNYGYTF. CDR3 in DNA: TGTGCCAGTAGTATGACAAACTATGGCTACACCTTC. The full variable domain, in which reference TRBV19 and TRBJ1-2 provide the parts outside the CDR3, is DGGITQSPKYLFRKEGQNVTLSCEQNLNHDAMYWYRQDPGQGLRLIYYSQIVNDFQKGDIAEGYSVSREKKESFPLTVTSAQKNPTAFYLCASSMTNYGYTFGSGTRLTVV.

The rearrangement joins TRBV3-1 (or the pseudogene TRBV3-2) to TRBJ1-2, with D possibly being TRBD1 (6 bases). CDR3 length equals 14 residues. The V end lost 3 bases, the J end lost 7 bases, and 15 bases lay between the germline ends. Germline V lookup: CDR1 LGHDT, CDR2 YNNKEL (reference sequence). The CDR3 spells CASSQVQGMSGYTF. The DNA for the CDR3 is TGTGCCAGCAGCCAGGTTCAGGGGATGAGTGGCTACACCTTC.

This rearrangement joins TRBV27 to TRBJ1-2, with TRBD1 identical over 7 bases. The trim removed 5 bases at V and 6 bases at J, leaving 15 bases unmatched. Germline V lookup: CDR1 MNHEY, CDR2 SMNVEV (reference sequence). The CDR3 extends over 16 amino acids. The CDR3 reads CASSPGQYLLFHGYTF. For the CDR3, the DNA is TGTGCCAGCAGTCCGGGACAGTATTTGCTCTTCCATGGCTACACCTTC.

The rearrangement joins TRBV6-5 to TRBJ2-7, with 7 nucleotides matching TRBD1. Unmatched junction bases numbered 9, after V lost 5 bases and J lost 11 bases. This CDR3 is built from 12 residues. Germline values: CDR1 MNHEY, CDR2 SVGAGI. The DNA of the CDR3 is TGTGCCAGCAGTCACCGACAGGGAGAGGAGTACTTC. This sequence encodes CASSHRQGEEYF.

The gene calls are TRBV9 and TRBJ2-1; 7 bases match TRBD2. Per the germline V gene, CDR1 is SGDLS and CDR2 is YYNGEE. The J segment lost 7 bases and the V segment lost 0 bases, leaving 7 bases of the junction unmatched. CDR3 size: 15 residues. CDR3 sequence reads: CASSVGKTSLNEQFF. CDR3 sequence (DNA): TGTGCCAGCAGCGTAGGTAAGACTAGCTTAAATGAGCAGTTCTTC.

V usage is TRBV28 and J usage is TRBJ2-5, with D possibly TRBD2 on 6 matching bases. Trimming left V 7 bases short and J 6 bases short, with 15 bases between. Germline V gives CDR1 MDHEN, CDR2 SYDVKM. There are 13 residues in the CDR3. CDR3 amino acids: CASMDGGPKTQYF. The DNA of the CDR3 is TGTGCCAGCATGGACGGGGGTCCGAAGACCCAGTACTTC.

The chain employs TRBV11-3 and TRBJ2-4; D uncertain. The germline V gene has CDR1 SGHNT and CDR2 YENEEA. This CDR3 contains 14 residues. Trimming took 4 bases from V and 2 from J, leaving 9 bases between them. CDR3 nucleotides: TGTGCCAGCAGCTCCCCCCCTACCAAAAACATTCAGTACTTC. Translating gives CASSSPPTKNIQYF.

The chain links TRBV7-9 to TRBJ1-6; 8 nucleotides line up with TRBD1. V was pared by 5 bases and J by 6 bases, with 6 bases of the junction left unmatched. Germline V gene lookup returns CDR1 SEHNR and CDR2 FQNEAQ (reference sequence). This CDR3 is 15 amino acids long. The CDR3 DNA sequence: TGTGCCAGCAGCGCGCAGGGGGCGCCTAATTCACCCCTCCACTTT. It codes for CASSAQGAPNSPLHF.

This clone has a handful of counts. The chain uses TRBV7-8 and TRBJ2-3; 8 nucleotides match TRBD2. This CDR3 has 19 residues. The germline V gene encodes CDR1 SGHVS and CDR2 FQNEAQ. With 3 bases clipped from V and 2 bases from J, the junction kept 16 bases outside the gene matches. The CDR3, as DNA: TGTGCCAGCAGCTTTGGCCAGCGGGGGACTTATAGGGACACAGATACGCAGTATTTT. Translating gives CASSFGQRGTYRDTDTQYF.

The CDR3 sequence is CASSSEPGQYNEKLFF. CDR3 sequence (DNA): TGCGCCAGCAGCTCGGAACCGGGACAGTATAATGAAAAACTGTTTTTT. This chain uses TRBV5-1 with TRBJ1-4; 7 nucleotides agree with TRBD1. Per germline, CDR1 SGHRS and CDR2 YFSETQ. J was trimmed by 4 bases and V by 3 bases; bases with no gene match: 9. This CDR3 is built from 16 residues.

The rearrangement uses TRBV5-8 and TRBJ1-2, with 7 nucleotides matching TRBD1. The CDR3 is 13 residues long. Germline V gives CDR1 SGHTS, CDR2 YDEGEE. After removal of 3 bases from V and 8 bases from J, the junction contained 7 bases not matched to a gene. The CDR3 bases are TGTGCCAGCAGCTATGACAGGGATATGGGCTACACCTTC. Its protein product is CASSYDRDMGYTF.

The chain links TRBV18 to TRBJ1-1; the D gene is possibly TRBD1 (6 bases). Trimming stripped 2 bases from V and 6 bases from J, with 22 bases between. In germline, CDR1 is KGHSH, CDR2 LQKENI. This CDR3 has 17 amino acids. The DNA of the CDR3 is TGTGCCAGCTCACCAGTCAGGGGCCAAAGTGGTGGATCTGAAGCTTTCTTT. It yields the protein CASSPVRGQSGGSEAFF.

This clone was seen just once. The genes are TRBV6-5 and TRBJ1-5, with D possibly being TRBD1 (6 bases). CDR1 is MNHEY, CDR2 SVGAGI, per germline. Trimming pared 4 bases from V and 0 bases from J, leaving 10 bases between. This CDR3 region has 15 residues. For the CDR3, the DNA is TGTGCCAGCAGTTGGACAGCAGATAGCAATCAGCCCCAGCATTTT. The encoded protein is CASSWTADSNQPQHF.

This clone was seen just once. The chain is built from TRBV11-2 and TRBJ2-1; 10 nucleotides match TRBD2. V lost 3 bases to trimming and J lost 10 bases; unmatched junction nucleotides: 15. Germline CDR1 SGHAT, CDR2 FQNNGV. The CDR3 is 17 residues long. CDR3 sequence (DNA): TGTGCCAGCAGCTTCCCAGGGACTAGCGAGCGTTTAACGGAGCAGTTCTTC. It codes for CASSFPGTSERLTEQFF.

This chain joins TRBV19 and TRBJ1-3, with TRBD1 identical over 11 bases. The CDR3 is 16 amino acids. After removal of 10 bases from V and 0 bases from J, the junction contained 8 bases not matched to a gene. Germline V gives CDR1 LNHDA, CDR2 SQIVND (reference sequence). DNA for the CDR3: TGTGCCACCAAGGACAGGGGGCGCGACTCTGGAAACACCATATATTTT. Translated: CATKDRGRDSGNTIYF.

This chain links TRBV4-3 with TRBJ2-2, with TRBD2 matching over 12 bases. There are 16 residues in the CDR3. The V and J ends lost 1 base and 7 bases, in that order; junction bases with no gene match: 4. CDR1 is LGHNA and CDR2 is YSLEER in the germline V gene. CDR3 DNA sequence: TGCGCCAGCAGCCAAGGGACTAGCGGGATGCTCGGGGAGCTGTTTTTT. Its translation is CASSQGTSGMLGELFF.

This CDR3 is CASSKTTDNSPLHF. The CDR3 DNA is TGTGCCAGTAGTAAGACAACTGATAATTCACCCCTCCACTTT. The chain joins TRBV19 to TRBJ1-6, with D unresolved. The CDR3 extends over 14 amino acids. Germline assignment: CDR1 LNHDA and CDR2 SQIVND (reference sequence). Trimming shortened V by 4 bases and J by 5 bases, and 9 bases separated the two germline ends.

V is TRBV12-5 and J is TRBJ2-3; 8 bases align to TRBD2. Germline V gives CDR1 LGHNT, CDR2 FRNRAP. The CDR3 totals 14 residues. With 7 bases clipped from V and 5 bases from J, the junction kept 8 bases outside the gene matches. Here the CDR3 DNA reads TGTGCTAGTGCTCCCGGGGGGGTGGTAGATACGCAGTATTTT. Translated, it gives CASAPGGVVDTQYF.

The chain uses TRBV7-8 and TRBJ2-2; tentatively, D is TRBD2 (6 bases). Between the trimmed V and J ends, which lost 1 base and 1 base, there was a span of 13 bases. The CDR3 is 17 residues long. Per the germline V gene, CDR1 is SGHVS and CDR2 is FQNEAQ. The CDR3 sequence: CASSLGSAGRNTGELFF. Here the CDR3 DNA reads TGTGCCAGCAGCTTAGGTTCTGCGGGACGGAACACCGGGGAGCTGTTTTTT.